This T cell receptor (beta chain) was sequenced during a study of shared clonotypes between healthy human individuals (TCRdb year 2020). About the investigation overall: A few men and two women, aged 18 to 49 years, made up the cohort. Per donor, three plates each were used for CD4 naive and CD4 memory, two for CD8 naive, and one for CD8 memory. The study deeply sequenced blood TCR repertoires of about 5 healthy adults to estimate repertoire size and the extent of clonotype sharing between individuals. Different laboratories and diverse techniques were used to prepare libraries and sequence TCR repertoires, to increase sequencing depth and limit assay-specific biases. Per donor, leukapheresis produced somewhere between about 0.94 and 8.9 billion PBMCs.

As to this clone: Its antigen target is currently unknown. No base quality information exists; no much larger clone differs at one position.

V and J are trimmed by 1 base and 2 bases, and the gene matches miss 2 bases of the junction. CDR1 SGHRS and CDR2 YFSETQ were looked up in the germline V gene. The CDR3 covers 15 residues, taking in both the cysteine and the phenylalanine. Just CDR3 DNA is preserved here, 45 bases in frame from base 1. The study at large found these results: Higher generation probabilities were observed for clonotypes shared by all four sorted-subset donors than for non-shared clonotypes. Incomplete sequencing was indicated by rarefaction of sorted-subset datasets, despite the large sequencing depth. Sharing across a few donors was observed for roughly 5.4% of naive CD4, over 3% of naive CD8, over 2% of memory CD4, and roughly 0.4% of memory CD8 clonotypes. Only blood was sampled, and tissue TCR repertoires likely differ from those in blood. Naive subsets generally had larger estimated clonotype richness than memory subsets did. Because the study included a small number of donors, the genetic and exposure-history diversity represented was limited. Pairwise subsampling indicated that sequencing depth was expected to affect the degree of clonotype sharing among donors.

TCR CDR3 regions were amplified from genomic DNA by multiplex PCR using the deep immunoSEQ assay. Genomic DNA extracted from each cell subset was distributed evenly over all wells of several immunoSEQ 96-well plates, and each plate served as one replicate. Each replicate PCR for sorted subsets received around 200 ng genomic DNA, equal to about 30,000 T cell genomes. The purified libraries were quantified using a Qubit 3.0 fluorometer, sized with a Bioanalyzer 2100, and then quantified again using the KAPA Library Quantification kit. A separate single-read 150-cycle Illumina NextSeq 550 flow cell was used to sequence each immunoSEQ 96-well plate. Regarding the original processing steps: Because the immunoSEQ output held only junctional sequences and lacked quality scores, the filtering could not match the filtering applied to full-length reads. To assign V/J genes and CDR3, sequences were annotated using PyIR, a Python wrapper for IgBLAST v1.9, with IMGT germline references. Reads were removed for weak V/J assignments (E-value above 1e-6), missing CDR3, stop codons, out-of-frame junctions, or ambiguous translated residues. V3J clonotypes were defined as sequences sharing the same inferred V gene, J gene, and CDR3 amino acid sequence. To compute the percentage overlap between repertoires, the number of shared unique clonotypes was divided by the size of the smaller repertoire. Richness of each repertoire was evaluated using RTK rarefaction, the Chao1 estimator, and Recon v2.1 estimates of unobserved clonotypes. Generation probabilities for all TCRbeta clonotypes obtained by the gDNA method from a handful of donors were computed using OLGA. TCRdb mirrors the immuneACCESS table, restricted to in-frame sequences. Some clones are absent from its copies; in checked studies, under half trace to an unresolved V gene, and the reason for the others is unknown. Clone size and the V and J calls come from that table; the DNA yielded D and trimming. In this sample the table shows around 1 million clones, less than 85% of which occur a single time. The ten largest make up about 1.5% of the sample.

Healthy HIV-negative adults with no recently reported acute infections or vaccinations were included as donors. All donors were Caucasian adults living in Nashville, Tennessee, USA. Magnetic negative selection was used to enrich CD4+ T cells, after which naive cells were positively selected on CD45RA and the negative fraction became the memory subset. After blood collection by leukapheresis, PBMCs were isolated using Ficoll-Histopaque density gradient centrifugation and then cryopreserved in the vapor phase of liquid nitrogen. Purity and quantity of every magnetically sorted T cell population were checked by analytical flow cytometry. From each sorted fraction, genomic DNA was isolated and quantified by UV absorbance on a Nanodrop 2000c.

The sequence derives from a man aged 18 to 30 in good health. The sequence is built from TRBV5-1 and TRBJ2-2; the central 7 bases match TRBD2. The sequencing sample was made of memory CD4+ T cells sorted from blood. Sample cell subset or site, as interpreted from the label and publication: CD45RA-negative fraction. CDR3 region: CASSLTSVNTGELFF. The DNA reads as follows: TGCGCCAGCAGCTTGACTAGCGTTAACACCGGGGAGCTGTTTTTT.